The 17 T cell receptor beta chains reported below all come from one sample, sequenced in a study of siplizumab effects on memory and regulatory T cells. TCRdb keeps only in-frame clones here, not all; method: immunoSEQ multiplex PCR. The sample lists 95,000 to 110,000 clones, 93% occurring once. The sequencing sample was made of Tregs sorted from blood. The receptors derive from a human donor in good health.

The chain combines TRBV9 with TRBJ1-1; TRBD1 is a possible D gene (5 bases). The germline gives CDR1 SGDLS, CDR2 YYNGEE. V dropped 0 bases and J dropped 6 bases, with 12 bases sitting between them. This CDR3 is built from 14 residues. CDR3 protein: CASSVEWGASEAFF. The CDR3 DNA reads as TGTGCCAGCAGCGTAGAATGGGGCGCCTCTGAAGCTTTCTTT.

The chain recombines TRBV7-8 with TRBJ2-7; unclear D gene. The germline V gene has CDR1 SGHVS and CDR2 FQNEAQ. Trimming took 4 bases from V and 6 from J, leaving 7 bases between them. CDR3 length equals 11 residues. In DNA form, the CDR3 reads TGTGCCAGCAGCTCCGACGGCGAGCAGTACTTC. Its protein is CASSSDGEQYF.

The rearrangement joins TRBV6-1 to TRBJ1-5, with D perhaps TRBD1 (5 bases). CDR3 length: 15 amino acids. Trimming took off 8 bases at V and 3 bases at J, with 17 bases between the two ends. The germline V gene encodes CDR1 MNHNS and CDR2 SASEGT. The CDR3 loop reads CASAKPRQYNQPQHF. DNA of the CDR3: TGTGCCAGCGCCAAACCCCGACAGTACAATCAGCCCCAGCATTTT.

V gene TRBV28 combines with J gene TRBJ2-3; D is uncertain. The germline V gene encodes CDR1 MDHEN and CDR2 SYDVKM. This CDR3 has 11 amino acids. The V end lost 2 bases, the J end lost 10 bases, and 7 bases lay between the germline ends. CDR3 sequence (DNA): TGTGCCAGCAGTTTAGGGCTTGCGCAGTATTTT. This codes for CASSLGLAQYF.

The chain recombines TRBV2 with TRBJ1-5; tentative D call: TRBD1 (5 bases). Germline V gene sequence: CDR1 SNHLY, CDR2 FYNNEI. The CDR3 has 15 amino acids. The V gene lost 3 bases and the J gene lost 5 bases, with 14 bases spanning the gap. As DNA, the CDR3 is TGTGCCAGCAGTGATGGGGGTGGGGTGTATCAGCCCCAGCATTTT. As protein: CASSDGGGVYQPQHF.

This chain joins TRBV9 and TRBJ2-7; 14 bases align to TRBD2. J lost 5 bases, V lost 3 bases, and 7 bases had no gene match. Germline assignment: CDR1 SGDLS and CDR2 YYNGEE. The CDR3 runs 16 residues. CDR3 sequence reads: CASSAGLAGGRNEQYF. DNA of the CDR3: TGTGCCAGCAGCGCCGGACTAGCGGGGGGCCGGAACGAGCAGTACTTC.

DNA for the CDR3: TGTGCCAGCAGCTTATACGAGGGCAATCAGCCCCAGCATTTT. Protein: CASSLYEGNQPQHF. The rearrangement joins TRBV7-8 to TRBJ1-5; D gene unclear. Germline V gene data show CDR1 as SGHVS and CDR2 as FQNEAQ. Trimming shortened V by 2 bases and J by 2 bases, and 7 bases separated the two germline ends. The CDR3 runs 14 residues.

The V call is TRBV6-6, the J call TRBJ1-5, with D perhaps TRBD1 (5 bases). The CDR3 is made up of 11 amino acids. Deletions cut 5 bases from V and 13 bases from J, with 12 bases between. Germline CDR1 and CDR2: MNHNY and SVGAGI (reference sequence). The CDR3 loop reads CASSGAARQHF. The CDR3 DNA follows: TGTGCCAGCAGTGGGGCGGCAAGACAGCATTTT.

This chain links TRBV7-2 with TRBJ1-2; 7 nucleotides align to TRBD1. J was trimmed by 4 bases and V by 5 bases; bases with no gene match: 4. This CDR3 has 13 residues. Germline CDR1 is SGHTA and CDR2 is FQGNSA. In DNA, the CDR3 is TGTGCCAGCAGCCCCGGGACAGTCTATGGCTACACCTTC. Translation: CASSPGTVYGYTF.

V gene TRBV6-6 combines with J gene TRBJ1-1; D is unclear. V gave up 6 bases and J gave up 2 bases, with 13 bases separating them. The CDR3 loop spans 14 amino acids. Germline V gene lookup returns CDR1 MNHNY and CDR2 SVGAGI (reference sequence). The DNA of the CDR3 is TGTGCCAGCAGCCCCCTGACGGTAAACACTGAAGCTTTCTTT. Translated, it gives CASSPLTVNTEAFF.

The CDR3 here is CASSPPTDTQYF. In nucleotides, the CDR3 is TGCGCCAGCAGCCCCCCCACAGATACGCAGTATTTT. The chain has TRBV4-1 and TRBJ2-3; D is unclear. The germline CDR1 and CDR2 sequences are MGHRA and YSYEKL. The CDR3 has 12 residues. V dropped 4 bases and J dropped 2 bases, with 4 bases sitting between them.

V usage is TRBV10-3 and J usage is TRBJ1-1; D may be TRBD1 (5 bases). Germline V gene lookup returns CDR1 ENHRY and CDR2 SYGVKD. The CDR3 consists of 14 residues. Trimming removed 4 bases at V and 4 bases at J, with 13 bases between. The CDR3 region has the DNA TGTGCCATCAGTGGGGCAGGGCTGGGCACTGAAGCTTTCTTT. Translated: CAISGAGLGTEAFF.

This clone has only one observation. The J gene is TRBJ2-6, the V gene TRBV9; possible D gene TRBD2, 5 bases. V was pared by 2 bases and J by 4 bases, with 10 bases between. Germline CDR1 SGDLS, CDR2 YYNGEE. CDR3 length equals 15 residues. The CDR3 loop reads CASSVGGLGANVLTF. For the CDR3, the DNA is TGTGCCAGCAGCGTTGGAGGTCTCGGGGCCAACGTCCTGACTTTC.

The CDR3 region is CASSLAGVGGYEQYF. In nucleotides, the CDR3 is TGCGCCAGCAGCTTGGCTGGGGTGGGCGGTTACGAGCAGTACTTC. This chain links TRBV5-1 with TRBJ2-7, with D hard to call. The CDR3 has 15 amino acids. CDR1 and CDR2 (germline): SGHRS, YFSETQ. With 0 bases removed from V and 4 bases from J, the gap between germline ends came to 14 bases.

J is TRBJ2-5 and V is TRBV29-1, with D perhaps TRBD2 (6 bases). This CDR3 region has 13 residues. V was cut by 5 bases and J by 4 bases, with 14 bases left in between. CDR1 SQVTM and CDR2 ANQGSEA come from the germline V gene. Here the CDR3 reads CSVLRAGRETQYF. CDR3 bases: TGCAGCGTTTTACGAGCGGGTCGAGAGACCCAGTACTTC.

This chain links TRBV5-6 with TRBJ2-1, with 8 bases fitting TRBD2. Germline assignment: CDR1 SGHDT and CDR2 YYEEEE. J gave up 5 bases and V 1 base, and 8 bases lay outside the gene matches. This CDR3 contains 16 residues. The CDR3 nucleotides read TGTGCCAGCAGCTTGTACGGGGGGGCCACGGACAATGAGCAGTTCTTC. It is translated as CASSLYGGATDNEQFF.

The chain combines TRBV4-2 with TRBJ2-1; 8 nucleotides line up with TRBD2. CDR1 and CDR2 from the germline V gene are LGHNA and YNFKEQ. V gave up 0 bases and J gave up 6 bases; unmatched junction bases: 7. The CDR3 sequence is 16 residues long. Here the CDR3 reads CASSQEPGGPRNEQFF. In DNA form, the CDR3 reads TGTGCCAGCAGCCAAGAACCGGGAGGGCCGCGCAATGAGCAGTTCTTC.